This entry lists 20 T cell receptor beta chains sequenced from one sample in a study of blood T cell repertoires in COVID-19 (dated by TCRdb to 2020 to 2022). Library prep was done by the immunoSEQ multiplex PCR assay. Not all clones reach the TCRdb copy of this immuneACCESS table, which keeps in-frame sequences only. Checked studies attribute under half of the gap to unresolved V genes and leave the rest unexplained. Within this sample are 52,000 or so clones, with about 88% of them counted one time only. The ten largest clones represent approximately 26% of the sample. What was sequenced was peripheral blood. The receptors come from a human donor in a cohort sampled during active COVID-19.

Worth noting for this clone: One junction end disagrees with the germline gene, perhaps due to a read error. The rearrangement joins TRBV19 to TRBJ1-5; TRBD1 matches at 8 bases. Germline V gene data show CDR1 as LNHDA and CDR2 as SQIVND (reference sequence). There are 17 residues in the CDR3. The CDR3 DNA reads TGTGCCAGTAGTTTAGACCCCCGACAGGGGTTAGGACAGCCCCAGCATTTT. It encodes CASSLDPRQGLGQPQHF. Supplemented by reference TRBV19 and TRBJ1-5, the full variable domain reads DGGITQSPKYLFRKEGQNVTLSCEQNLNHDAMYWYRQDPGQGLRLIYYSQIVNDFQKGDIAEGYSVSREKKESFPLTVTSAQKNPTAFYLCASSLDPRQGLGQPQHFGDGTRLSIL.

V gene TRBV6-6 combines with J gene TRBJ2-7; TRBD2 is a possible D gene (7 bases). The germline V and J ends were trimmed by 8 bases and 0 bases, with 11 bases remaining between them. This CDR3 has 13 amino acids. Per germline, CDR1 MNHNY and CDR2 SVGAGI (reference sequence). The CDR3, as DNA: TGTGCCAGCGGGGGGGCTAGCTCCTACGAGCAGTACTTC. This sequence encodes CASGGASSYEQYF.

On this clone itself: Distinct nucleotide sequences in the sample also encode this CDR3. The chain recombines TRBV30 with TRBJ1-6; D might be TRBD1 (5 bases). Germline lookup yields CDR1 GTSNPN and CDR2 SVGIG (reference sequence). Trimming left V 5 bases short and J 10 bases short, with 15 bases between. The CDR3 runs 13 residues. The CDR3 DNA follows: TGTGCCTGGGGCGGGCAGGGTTACTCACCCCTCCACTTT. Amino acid sequence: CAWGGQGYSPLHF.

V is TRBV7-6 and J is TRBJ2-1; 16 bases fit TRBD2. CDR1 is SGHVS, CDR2 FNYEAQ, per germline. The CDR3 totals 18 residues. Trimming at V came to 1 base and at J to 2 bases, leaving 2 bases not matched to a gene. DNA for the CDR3: TGTGCCAGCAGCTTAGATGGGACTAGCGGGGGGGCCTACAATGAGCAGTTCTTC. It codes for CASSLDGTSGGAYNEQFF. The full variable domain, with the rest looked up from reference TRBV7-6 and TRBJ2-1, is GAGVSQSPRYKVTKRGQDVALRCDPISGHVSLYWYRQALGQGPEFLTYFNYEAQQDKSGLPNDRFSAERPEGSISTLTIQRTEQRDSAMYRCASSLDGTSGGAYNEQFFGPGTRLTVL.

The rearrangement uses TRBV30 and TRBJ2-3; 10 bases fit TRBD2. V gave up 0 bases and J gave up 4 bases; unmatched junction bases: 4. Per the germline V gene, CDR1 is GTSNPN and CDR2 is SVGIG (reference sequence). The length of the CDR3 is 15 residues. CDR3 loop: CAWSVASGGADTQYF. The CDR3 DNA reads as TGTGCCTGGAGTGTGGCTAGCGGGGGCGCAGATACGCAGTATTTT.

J is TRBJ2-3 and V is TRBV6-2 or TRBV6-3; TRBD2 matches at 7 bases. The junction had 4 bases not matched to a gene; V was cut back by 4 bases and J by 0 bases. Germline CDR1 is MNHEY and CDR2 is SVGEGT. The CDR3 extends over 15 amino acids. The chain's CDR3 is CASSFFSGSTDTQYF. The DNA for the CDR3 is TGTGCCAGCAGTTTTTTTAGCGGGAGCACAGATACGCAGTATTTT.

V usage is TRBV7-2 and J usage is TRBJ2-3, with 12 bases that match TRBD2. Germline CDR1 and CDR2: SGHTA and FQGNSA. Losses at the gene ends were 0 bases for V and 8 bases for J; bases not matched to a gene: 6. The CDR3 loop spans 16 amino acids. The CDR3 reads CASSLASSGGAGTQYF. In DNA form, the CDR3 reads TGTGCCAGCAGCTTAGCATCTAGCGGGGGGGCGGGTACGCAGTATTTT.

This clone was recorded once. V gene TRBV4-2 combines with J gene TRBJ2-5, with a weak D call TRBD1 (6 bases). The CDR3 covers 17 residues. The germline gives CDR1 LGHNA, CDR2 YNFKEQ. V dropped 0 bases and J dropped 1 base, with 15 bases sitting between them. The CDR3: CASSQDLGQGSQETQYF. The CDR3 coding sequence is TGTGCCAGCAGCCAAGATCTGGGGCAGGGGAGCCAAGAGACCCAGTACTTC.

This chain uses TRBV7-2 with TRBJ1-1, with TRBD1 identical over 12 bases. The length of the CDR3 is 14 residues. V dropped 1 base and J dropped 11; count of bases not matched to a gene: 5. In germline, CDR1 is SGHTA, CDR2 FQGNSA. CDR3 DNA: TGTGCCAGCAGCTTAGGGGGGACAGGGGGCTGGGCTTTCTTT. Its protein is CASSLGGTGGWAFF.

This chain links TRBV18 with TRBJ2-1; 7 bases line up with TRBD2. This CDR3 region has 16 residues. V lost 0 bases and J lost 1; bases outside the gene matches: 3. CDR1 and CDR2 (germline): KGHSH, LQKENI. CDR3 amino acids: CASSPPTAGSYNEQFF. CDR3 coding DNA: TGTGCCAGCTCACCACCGACAGCGGGATCCTACAATGAGCAGTTCTTC.

The V call is TRBV28, the J call TRBJ1-1, with a weak D call TRBD1 (6 bases). The germline CDR1 and CDR2 sequences are MDHEN and SYDVKM. The ends were cut back, 8 bases at V and 5 bases at J, with 18 bases in the middle. CDR3 length equals 14 residues. The CDR3 sequence is CASVKRGGETEAFF. DNA for the CDR3: TGTGCCAGCGTTAAGAGGGGGGGCGAGACTGAAGCTTTCTTT.

This sequence joins TRBV6-5 and TRBJ2-3; 8 nucleotides agree with TRBD2. V lost 0 bases, J lost 3 bases, and 5 bases stayed unmatched. The CDR3 has 16 residues. Germline V gene data show CDR1 as MNHEY and CDR2 as SVGAGI. CDR3 loop: CASSYSRTGGTDTQYF. The CDR3 region has the DNA TGTGCCAGCAGTTACTCAAGGACGGGAGGGACAGATACGCAGTATTTT.

The V gene is TRBV23-1, the J gene TRBJ2-7; perhaps TRBD1 as D (5 bases). TRBV23-1 is noted as an ORF with a role that remains uncertain. Trimming took 2 bases from V and 2 from J, leaving 13 bases between them. The CDR3 contains 15 residues. In DNA, the CDR3 is TGCGCCAGCAGTCAAGCCGGACACTTAACCTACGAGCAGTACGTC. This encodes CASSQAGHLTYEQYV.

This clone has just one count. The V gene is TRBV2, the J gene TRBJ2-3; 8 bases align to TRBD1. Germline CDR1 and CDR2: SNHLY and FYNNEI. The V and J ends lost 7 bases and 0 bases, in that order; junction bases with no gene match: 6. This CDR3 is 15 amino acids long. The CDR3 coding sequence is TGTGCCAGCAAGTCAGACAGGGGTAGCACAGATACGCAGTATTTT. Translation: CASKSDRGSTDTQYF.

This clone occurred a few times. The J gene is TRBJ2-7, the V gene TRBV6-2 or TRBV6-3, with 11 bases lining up with TRBD2. From germline, CDR1 is MNHEY and CDR2 SVGEGT. Trimming removed 3 bases from V and 12 bases from J; junction bases left unmatched: 7. The CDR3 has 13 amino acids. The CDR3 spells CASSYHTSGSAYV. The CDR3 DNA follows: TGTGCCAGCAGTTATCATACTAGCGGGAGTGCGTACGTC.

The V gene is TRBV5-1, the J gene TRBJ2-1, with D possibly being TRBD2 (6 bases). The germline V gene encodes CDR1 SGHRS and CDR2 YFSETQ. V gave up 0 bases and J gave up 5 bases, with 12 bases separating them. The CDR3 runs 15 residues. Written as DNA, the CDR3 is TGCGCCAGCAGCTTGGTGGGGGGAAGGAACAATGAGCAGTTCTTC. Translation: CASSLVGGRNNEQFF.

V usage is TRBV27 and J usage is TRBJ2-1; D perhaps matches TRBD1 (5 bases). V shed 0 bases and J shed 9 bases, with 12 bases lying between them. CDR1 MNHEY and CDR2 SMNVEV come from the germline V gene (reference sequence). CDR3 length equals 14 residues. This CDR3 reads CASSLSTGTGEQFF. CDR3 DNA sequence: TGTGCCAGCAGTTTATCTACAGGTACGGGTGAGCAGTTCTTC.

The chain is built from TRBV5-1 and TRBJ1-6; D gene uncertain. V lost 1 base, J lost 7 bases, and 9 bases lay in between. Per germline, CDR1 SGHRS and CDR2 YFSETQ. CDR3 length: 14 residues. In DNA, the CDR3 is TGCGCCAGCAGCTTGTCGCCAGGAAATTCACCCCTCCACTTT. Residues: CASSLSPGNSPLHF.

This chain connects TRBV28 to TRBJ1-4; TRBD1 is a possible D gene (5 bases). The germline V gene has CDR1 MDHEN and CDR2 SYDVKM. The CDR3 is made up of 13 amino acids. The V and J ends lost 5 bases and 7 bases respectively, with 11 bases between them. The CDR3: CASSTRDSEKLFF. Here the CDR3 DNA reads TGTGCCAGCAGTACCCGCGACAGTGAAAAACTGTTTTTT.

The V call is TRBV4-1, the J call TRBJ2-3, with TRBD2 matching over 10 bases. CDR3 length equals 17 residues. CDR1 and CDR2 from the germline V gene are MGHRA and YSYEKL. J gave up 6 bases and V 0 bases, and 9 bases lay outside the gene matches. The CDR3 DNA reads as TGCGCCAGCAGCCAAGAGCCTAGCGGGAGCCCCAGGGATACGCAGTATTTT. Translated, it gives CASSQEPSGSPRDTQYF.